The rows below give T cell receptor beta chains drawn from one sample of a study of blood T cell repertoires in COVID-19. This table comes from immunoSEQ multiplex PCR, and its TCRdb copy is limited to in-frame clones, with some not included. The profile shows roughly 200,000 clones, roughly 90% of them singletons. Sequencing input: peripheral blood. Receptor source: a man aged 18 to 29 with active or convalescent COVID-19. Each CDR3 is given without its conserved first and last residue.

v_gene | CDR3aa
TRBV7-2 | ASSLAGGWNTGELF
TRBV24-1 | ATIQGAHEQY
TRBV7-2 | ASSSRDSTYGYT
TRBV5-4 | ASSLEQGRRYGYT
TRBV6-2/TRBV6-3 | ASSRQGDGYT
TRBV4-1 | ASSQDQGVEKLF
TRBV4-2 | ASSPRTDTQY
TRBV6-5 | ASKRSFGELF
TRBV2 | ASTGLAGRSYEQY
TRBV2 | ASSVGGDDGYT
TRBV6-5 | ASSTGQGRGYT
TRBV15 | ATSSSRGQDGYT
TRBV5-4 | ASSLSGRAQETQY
TRBV3-1/TRBV3-2 | ASSNQGAANYGYT
TRBV19 | ASSIGLSNQPQH
TRBV19 | ASSTIAGGGDTQY
TRBV2 | ASSEGSRVFGYT
TRBV10-3 | AISDPSSAQETQY
TRBV30 | AWSTGLGETQY
TRBV9 | ASTRVETDTQY